This T cell receptor (beta chain) appears in the sequencing data of a study of Graves' ophthalmopathy and Graves' hyperthyroidism. This clonotype has at least ten counts. As yet, its antigen is unknown. General study results and limits: With around 70% sensitivity and approximately 72% specificity, the model predicted ophthalmopathy progression.

Researchers took RNA transcripts and amplified TCR beta CDR3 regions from them. First-round RT-PCR used HTBI primers; second-round multiplex PCR followed. From the multiplex PCR reads, TCRdb called clonotypes with MiXCR, one entry per CDR3 protein. The sample has just over 400,000 distinct CDR3 sequences, 20% to 25% seen once. Hyperthyroidism showing no ophthalmopathy within 18 months of follow-up was stable. Serum thyroxine and TRAb, along with clinical symptoms, thyroid ultrasound and orbital computed tomography, were what diagnosis relied on. This TCR derives from a woman aged 18-29 years with stable Graves' hyperthyroidism. The sequenced sample consisted of peripheral blood.

The CDR3 protein is CASSLMTQNTGELFF. CDR3 DNA: TGTGCCAGCAGCCTTATGACACAGAACACCGGGGAGCTGTTTTTT. V gene TRBV25-1 combines with J gene TRBJ2-2; D uncertain. V was shortened by 6 bases and J by 1 base, with 12 bases between the two germline ends. Germline V gene lookup returns CDR1 MGHDK and CDR2 SYGVNS. CDR3 size: 15 residues.